This entry is about one T cell receptor beta chain. Its specificity is unknown. It was with 60 Vbeta and 13 Jbeta primers that the PCR ran. Profiled with immunoSEQ multiplex PCR; TCRdb holds only in-frame clones, not every one. The sample shows under 200,000 clones, approximately 81% of them seen only once. The data belong to a study of cytomegalovirus exposure and HLA in healthy donors. Overall study: From 150 million to 200 million T cells, an earlier analysis saw roughly 110 million unique TCR beta sequences.

Looked up from germline, CDR1 is SGDLS and CDR2 is YYNGEE. Trimming took 1 base from V and 5 from J; bases not matched to a gene: 8. The CDR3 spans 15 residues. Study-level findings and limits: A link between a missense DCLRE1C variant and TCR beta V- and J-gene trimming emerged from a later analysis. Most observed TCR sequences were rare, whereas some public TCRs were detected in many donors. When analyzed later, the rates of TCR association showed variation by HLA locus, with DRB1 the most and HLA-C the fewest.

This sequence originates from a man younger than 30 in good health and CMV-seronegative. Sequencing was carried out using PBMCs. This chain uses TRBV9 with TRBJ2-5; TRBD1 matches at 7 bases. The DNA of the CDR3 is TGTGCCAGCAGCGTATTGAGGGGGCTGGGGGAGACCCAGTACTTC. Its protein product is CASSVLRGLGETQYF.